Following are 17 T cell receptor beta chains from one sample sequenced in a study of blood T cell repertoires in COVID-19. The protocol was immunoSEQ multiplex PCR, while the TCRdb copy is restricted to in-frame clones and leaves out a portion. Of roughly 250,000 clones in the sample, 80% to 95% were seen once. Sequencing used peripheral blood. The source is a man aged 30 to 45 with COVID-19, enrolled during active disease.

The DNA for the CDR3 is TGTGCCAGCAGTGATAGGGGGCGTGATGAAAAACTGTTTTTT. Its translation is CASSDRGRDEKLFF. This chain connects TRBV6-1 to TRBJ1-4, with 7 positions matching TRBD1. This CDR3 comprises 14 residues. The ends lost 3 bases at V and 6 bases at J; junction bases unmatched: 4. Germline CDR1 MNHNS, CDR2 SASEGT.

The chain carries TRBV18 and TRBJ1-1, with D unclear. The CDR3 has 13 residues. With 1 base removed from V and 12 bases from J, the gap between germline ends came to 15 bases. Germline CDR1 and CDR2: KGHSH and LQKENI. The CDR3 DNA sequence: TGTGCCAGCTCACCACGAGAGGATCGCGAACCTTTCTTT. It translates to CASSPREDREPFF.

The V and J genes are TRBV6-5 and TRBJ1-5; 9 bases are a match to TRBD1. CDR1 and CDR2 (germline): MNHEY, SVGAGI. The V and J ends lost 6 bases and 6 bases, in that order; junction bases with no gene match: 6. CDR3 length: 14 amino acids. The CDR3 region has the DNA TGTGCCAGCAGCCCGGGACAGGGCCCTCAGCCCCAGCATTTT. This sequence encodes CASSPGQGPQPQHF.

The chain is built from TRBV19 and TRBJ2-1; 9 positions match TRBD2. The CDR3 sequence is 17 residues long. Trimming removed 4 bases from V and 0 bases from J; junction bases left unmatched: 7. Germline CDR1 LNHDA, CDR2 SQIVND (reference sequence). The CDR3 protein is CASSRVSGGRSYNEQFF. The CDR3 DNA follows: TGTGCCAGTAGTAGAGTCAGCGGGGGGCGCTCCTACAATGAGCAGTTCTTC. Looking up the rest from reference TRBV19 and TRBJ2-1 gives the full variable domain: DGGITQSPKYLFRKEGQNVTLSCEQNLNHDAMYWYRQDPGQGLRLIYYSQIVNDFQKGDIAEGYSVSREKKESFPLTVTSAQKNPTAFYLCASSRVSGGRSYNEQFFGPGTRLTVL.

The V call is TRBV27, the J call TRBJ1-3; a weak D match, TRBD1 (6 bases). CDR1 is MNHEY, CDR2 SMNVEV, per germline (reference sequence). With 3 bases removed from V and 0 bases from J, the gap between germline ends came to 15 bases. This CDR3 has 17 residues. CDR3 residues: CASSFSGRGVSGNTIYF. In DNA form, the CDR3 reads TGTGCCAGCAGTTTCTCAGGGAGGGGGGTCTCTGGAAACACCATATATTTT.

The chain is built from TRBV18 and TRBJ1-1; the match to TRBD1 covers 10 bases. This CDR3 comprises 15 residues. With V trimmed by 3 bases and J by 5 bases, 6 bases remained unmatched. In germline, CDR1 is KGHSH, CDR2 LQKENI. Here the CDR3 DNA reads TGTGCCAGCTCACCTACCGGACAGGGGGGAACTGAAGCTTTCTTT. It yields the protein CASSPTGQGGTEAFF.

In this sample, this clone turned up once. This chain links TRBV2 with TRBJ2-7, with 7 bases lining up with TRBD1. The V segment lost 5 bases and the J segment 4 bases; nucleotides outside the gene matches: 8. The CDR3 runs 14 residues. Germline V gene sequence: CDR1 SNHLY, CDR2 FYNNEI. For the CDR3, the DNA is TGTGCCAGCAGTCCCTACAGGGGTCGATACGAGCAGTACTTC. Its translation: CASSPYRGRYEQYF.

CDR3 bases: TGTGCCAGCAGCCCCACATCCGGGACAGGAGCCTATGGCTACACCTTC. This sequence encodes CASSPTSGTGAYGYTF. The chain joins TRBV27 to TRBJ1-2; 8 bases match TRBD1. CDR1 and CDR2 (germline): MNHEY, SMNVEV (reference sequence). The ends lost 6 bases at V and 4 bases at J; junction bases unmatched: 13. This CDR3 is 16 amino acids long.

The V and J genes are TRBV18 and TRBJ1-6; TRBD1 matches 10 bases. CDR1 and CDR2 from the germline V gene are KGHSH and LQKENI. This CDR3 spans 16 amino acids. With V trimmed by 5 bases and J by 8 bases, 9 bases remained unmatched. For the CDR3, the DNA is TGTGCCAGCTCAGACAAATCCGGGACAGGGGATTCACCCCTCCACTTT. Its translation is CASSDKSGTGDSPLHF.

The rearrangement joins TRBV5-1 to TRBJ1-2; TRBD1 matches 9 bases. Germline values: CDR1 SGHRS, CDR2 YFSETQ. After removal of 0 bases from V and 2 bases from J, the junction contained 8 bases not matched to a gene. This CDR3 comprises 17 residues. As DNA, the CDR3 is TGCGCCAGCAGCTTGGCCGCATCACAGGGGGCAAACTATGGCTACACCTTC. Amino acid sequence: CASSLAASQGANYGYTF.

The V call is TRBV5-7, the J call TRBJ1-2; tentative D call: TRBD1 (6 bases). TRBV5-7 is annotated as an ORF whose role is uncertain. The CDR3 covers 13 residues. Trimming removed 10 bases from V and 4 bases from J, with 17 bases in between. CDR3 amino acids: CALGGGVCYGYTF. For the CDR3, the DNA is TGTGCCCTTGGGGGGGGCGTTTGCTATGGCTACACCTTC.

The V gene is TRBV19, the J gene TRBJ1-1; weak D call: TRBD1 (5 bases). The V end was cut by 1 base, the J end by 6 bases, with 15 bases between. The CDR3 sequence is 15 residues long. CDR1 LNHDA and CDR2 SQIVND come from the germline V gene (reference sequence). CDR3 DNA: TGTGCCAGTAGTATAGCGGACGGACGGGGGGCTGAAGCTTTCTTT. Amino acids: CASSIADGRGAEAFF.

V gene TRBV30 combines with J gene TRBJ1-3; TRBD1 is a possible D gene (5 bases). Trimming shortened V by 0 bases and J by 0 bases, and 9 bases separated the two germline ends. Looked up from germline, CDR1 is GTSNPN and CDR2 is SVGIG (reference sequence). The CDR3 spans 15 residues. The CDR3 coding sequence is TGTGCCTGGAGTGTTGGGGCGGACTCTGGAAACACCATATATTTT. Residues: CAWSVGADSGNTIYF.

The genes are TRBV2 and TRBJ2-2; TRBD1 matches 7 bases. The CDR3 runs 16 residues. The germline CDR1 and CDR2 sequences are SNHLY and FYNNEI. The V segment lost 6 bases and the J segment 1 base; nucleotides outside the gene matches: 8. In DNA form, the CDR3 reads TGTGCCAGCAGCCCCCGACAGGGTCTGAACACCGGGGAGCTGTTTTTT. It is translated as CASSPRQGLNTGELFF.

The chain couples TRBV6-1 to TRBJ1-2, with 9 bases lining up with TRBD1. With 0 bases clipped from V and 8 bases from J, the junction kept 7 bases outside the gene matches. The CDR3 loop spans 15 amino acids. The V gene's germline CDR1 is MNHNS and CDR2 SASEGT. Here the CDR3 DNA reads TGTGCCAGCAGTGAAGCCGCCGGGACAGGGAGAGGCTACACCTTC. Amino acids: CASSEAAGTGRGYTF.

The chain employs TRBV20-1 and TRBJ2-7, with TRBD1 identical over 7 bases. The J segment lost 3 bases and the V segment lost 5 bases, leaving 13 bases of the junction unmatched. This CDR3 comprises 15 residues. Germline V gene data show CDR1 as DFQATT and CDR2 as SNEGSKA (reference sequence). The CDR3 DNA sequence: TGCAGTGCTGGTGGGACAGACGGTGAGAGCTACGAGCAGTACTTC. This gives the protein CSAGGTDGESYEQYF.

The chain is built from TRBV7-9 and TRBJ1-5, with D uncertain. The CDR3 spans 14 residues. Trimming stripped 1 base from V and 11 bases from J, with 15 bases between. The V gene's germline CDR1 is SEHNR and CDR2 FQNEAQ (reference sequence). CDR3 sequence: CASSLEDIQETQHF. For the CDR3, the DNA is TGTGCCAGCAGCTTAGAAGATATTCAAGAGACCCAGCATTTT. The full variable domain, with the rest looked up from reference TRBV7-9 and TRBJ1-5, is DTGVSQNPRHKITKRGQNVTFRCDPISEHNRLYWYRQTLGQGPEFLTYFQNEAQLEKSRLLSDRFSAERPKGSFSTLEIQRTEQGDSAMYLCASSLEDIQETQHFGDGTRLSIL.